This entry lists 18 T cell receptor beta chains sequenced from one sample in a study of OX40 agonist ivuxolimab in advanced cancers. Measured with immunoSEQ multiplex PCR; TCRdb has only the in-frame clones, and not every one. The profile covers 55,000 to 65,000 clones, with 75% to 95% appearing a single time and 0.44% taken by the ten largest. Here the sequenced sample was CD4+ or CD8+ T cells sorted from blood, taken in a trial of the OX40 agonist ivuxolimab. The receptors come from an adult with an advanced solid tumor such as melanoma, head and neck, liver or kidney cancer.

The gene calls are TRBV18 and TRBJ1-3; 7 nucleotides align to TRBD1. This CDR3 is 16 amino acids long. In germline, CDR1 is KGHSH, CDR2 LQKENI. Unmatched junction bases numbered 8, after V lost 4 bases and J lost 2 bases. CDR3 sequence: CASSRETGYAGNTIYF. In DNA form, the CDR3 reads TGTGCCAGCTCACGTGAGACAGGGTACGCTGGAAACACCATATATTTT.

The chain is built from TRBV7-2 and TRBJ2-7, with D possibly TRBD2 on 6 matching bases. V shed 3 bases and J shed 4 bases, with 16 bases lying between them. CDR1 SGHTA and CDR2 FQGNSA come from the germline V gene. This CDR3 contains 15 residues. Written as DNA, the CDR3 is TGTGCCAGCAGCTTGGGGCGGGGATCCCAGTACGAGCAGTACTTC. Translation gives CASSLGRGSQYEQYF.

The chain couples TRBV11-2 to TRBJ1-2, with unresolved D. The CDR3 consists of 13 residues. The V gene's germline CDR1 is SGHAT and CDR2 FQNNGV. Trimming removed 5 bases from V and 5 bases from J, with 12 bases in between. The CDR3 loop is CASSPEGAYGYTF. The CDR3 DNA follows: TGTGCCAGCAGCCCGGAAGGTGCTTATGGCTACACCTTC.

A word on this clone: Other DNA sequences within the sample encode an identical CDR3. The genes are TRBV30 and TRBJ1-2, with D unclear. Trimming cost V 1 base and J 1 base, with 1 base left between them. This CDR3 has 11 amino acids. Germline V gene lookup returns CDR1 GTSNPN and CDR2 SVGIG (reference sequence). Here the CDR3 reads CAWSGNYGYTF. The CDR3 nucleotides read TGTGCCTGGAGTGGTAACTATGGCTACACCTTC. The entire variable domain, with the rest obtained from reference TRBV30 and TRBJ1-2, is as follows: SQTIHQWPATLVQPVGSPLSLECTVEGTSNPNLYWYRQAAGRGLQLLFYSVGIGQISSEVPQNLSASRPQDRQFILSSKKLLLSDSGFYLCAWSGNYGYTFGSGTRLTVV.

J is TRBJ2-7 and V is TRBV11-3; 12 nucleotides match TRBD2. The J segment lost 4 bases and the V segment lost 6 bases, leaving 7 bases of the junction unmatched. Germline-derived CDR1 and CDR2 are SGHNT and YENEEA. CDR3 length equals 15 residues. The DNA for the CDR3 is TGTGCCAGCAGTCCCCCCCTAGCGGGAGGGTACGAGCAGTACTTC. Amino acid sequence: CASSPPLAGGYEQYF. The complete variable domain, with remaining parts taken from reference TRBV11-3 and TRBJ2-7, reads EAGVVQSPRYKIIEKKQPVAFWCNPISGHNTLYWYLQNLGQGPELLIRYENEEAVDDSQLPKDRFSAERLKGVDSTLKIQPAELGDSAVYLCASSPPLAGGYEQYFGPGTRLTVT.

The chain links TRBV11-2 to TRBJ1-4; a weak D match, TRBD1 (5 bases). With 0 bases removed from V and 7 bases from J, the gap between germline ends came to 9 bases. The germline CDR1 and CDR2 sequences are SGHAT and FQNNGV. This CDR3 has 14 amino acids. This CDR3 reads CASSLDRVGEKLFF. The CDR3 DNA sequence: TGTGCCAGCAGCTTAGACAGGGTTGGTGAAAAACTGTTTTTT.

The rearrangement uses TRBV5-1 and TRBJ2-3; 11 nucleotides match TRBD2. In germline, CDR1 is SGHRS, CDR2 YFSETQ. The length of the CDR3 is 14 residues. V was pared by 3 bases and J by 4 bases, with 1 base of the junction left unmatched. The DNA of the CDR3 is TGCGCCAGCAGCTCACTAGCGGGAGCAGATACGCAGTATTTT. This sequence encodes CASSSLAGADTQYF.

The gene calls are TRBV27 and TRBJ2-7; tentative D call: TRBD1 (5 bases). V was cut by 7 bases and J by 0 bases, with 22 bases left in between. The CDR3 is 17 amino acids. Germline V gene data show CDR1 as MNHEY and CDR2 as SMNVEV (reference sequence). The CDR3 region has the DNA TGTGCCAGCAAAGTTTGGGCTGGGGCAGGGAACTCCTACGAGCAGTACTTC. It specifies CASKVWAGAGNSYEQYF.

The chain links TRBV30 to TRBJ2-2; TRBD1 matches at 11 bases. CDR1 and CDR2 from the germline V gene are GTSNPN and SVGIG (reference sequence). Germline trimming cut 5 bases from V and 0 bases from J; bases unmatched to any gene: 8. This CDR3 is built from 17 residues. CDR3 sequence: CAWGQGALFANTGELFF. The CDR3 nucleotides are TGTGCCTGGGGACAGGGGGCCCTGTTCGCGAACACCGGGGAGCTGTTTTTT.

The chain has TRBV6-5 and TRBJ2-6; D possibly corresponds to TRBD1 (5 bases). CDR1 and CDR2 from the germline V gene are MNHEY and SVGAGI. Trimming removed 5 bases at V and 2 bases at J, with 7 bases between. The CDR3 is 14 amino acids. CDR3 DNA sequence: TGTGCCAGCAGTCCAGGGACTGGGGCCAACGTCCTGACTTTC. Its protein is CASSPGTGANVLTF.

V gene TRBV2 combines with J gene TRBJ2-7; D not certain. The CDR3 extends over 12 amino acids. Trimming pared 10 bases from V and 1 base from J, leaving 11 bases between. CDR1 is SNHLY and CDR2 is FYNNEI in the germline V gene. CDR3 sequence: CANPLGSYEQYF. In DNA form, the CDR3 reads TGTGCCAACCCCTTGGGGTCCTACGAGCAGTACTTC.

The chain uses TRBV18 and TRBJ2-1, with TRBD2 matching 11 bases. CDR3 length: 17 amino acids. Unmatched junction bases numbered 12, after V lost 3 bases and J lost 8 bases. Germline lookup yields CDR1 KGHSH and CDR2 LQKENI. The CDR3 here is CASSPPGLAGGGDEQFF. In nucleotides, the CDR3 is TGTGCCAGCTCACCCCCTGGGCTAGCGGGAGGCGGGGATGAGCAGTTCTTC. Combining the CDR3 with reference TRBV18 and TRBJ2-1 gives the whole variable domain NAGVMQNPRHLVRRRGQEARLRCSPMKGHSHVYWYRQLPEEGLKFMVYLQKENIIDESGMPKERFSAEFPKEGPSILRIQQVVRGDSAAYFCASSPPGLAGGGDEQFFGPGTRLTVL.

The chain has TRBV7-6 and TRBJ2-2, with 8 bases that match TRBD2. V dropped 5 bases and J dropped 4; count of bases not matched to a gene: 6. In germline, CDR1 is SGHVS, CDR2 FNYEAQ. The CDR3 is made up of 15 amino acids. CDR3 sequence: CASSPPGGITGELFF. CDR3 DNA: TGTGCCAGCAGCCCCCCGGGGGGGATCACCGGGGAGCTGTTTTTT.

The V and J genes are TRBV5-1 and TRBJ2-3; 8 positions agree with TRBD1. There are 15 residues in the CDR3. Germline CDR1 and CDR2: SGHRS and YFSETQ. Unmatched junction bases numbered 11, after V lost 6 bases and J lost 5 bases. The CDR3 region is CASNSPGTGGDTQYF. CDR3 nucleotides: TGCGCCAGCAACTCTCCCGGGACAGGTGGAGATACGCAGTATTTT. The full variable domain, completed using reference TRBV5-1 and TRBJ2-3, is KAGVTQTPRYLIKTRGQQVTLSCSPISGHRSVSWYQQTPGQGLQFLFEYFSETQRNKGNFPGRFSGRQFSNSRSEMNVSTLELGDSALYLCASNSPGTGGDTQYFGPGTRLTVL.

The chain links TRBV6-4 to TRBJ1-2; 7 nucleotides align to TRBD1. Unmatched junction bases numbered 12, after V lost 6 bases and J lost 5 bases. Germline assignment: CDR1 MRHNA and CDR2 SNTAGT. This CDR3 comprises 15 residues. CDR3 in amino acids: CASRARTGREYGYTF. The DNA for the CDR3 is TGTGCCAGCAGGGCCAGGACAGGCAGGGAGTATGGCTACACCTTC.

The chain has TRBV7-8 and TRBJ1-3, with D hard to call. The CDR3 extends over 16 amino acids. The V end lost 5 bases, the J end lost 0 bases, and 14 bases lay between the germline ends. Germline V gene data show CDR1 as SGHVS and CDR2 as FQNEAQ. CDR3: CASSPQLADSGNTIYF. In DNA form, the CDR3 reads TGTGCCAGCAGCCCACAGTTGGCAGACTCTGGAAACACCATATATTTT.

The chain joins TRBV5-5 to TRBJ1-1, with a possible D match to TRBD1 (6 bases). Trimming shortened V by 0 bases and J by 3 bases, and 12 bases separated the two germline ends. In germline, CDR1 is SGHKS, CDR2 YYEKEE (reference sequence). CDR3 size: 15 residues. This CDR3 is CASSLAGGRDTEAFF. For the CDR3, the DNA is TGTGCCAGCAGCTTGGCGGGGGGCCGGGACACTGAAGCTTTCTTT.

This chain connects TRBV10-2 to TRBJ2-7; D remains ambiguous. Trimming took off 7 bases at V and 4 bases at J, with 8 bases between the two ends. CDR3 length equals 11 residues. Germline V CDR1 and CDR2: WSHSY, SAAADI. The chain's CDR3 is CASTDGYEQYF. DNA of the CDR3: TGCGCCAGCACAGACGGATACGAGCAGTACTTC.